The 11 T cell receptor beta chains in this list originate from one sample, sequenced in a study of identical twins. One entry per CDR3 protein, called by TCRdb with MiXCR from the 5' RACE reads. The sample has about 530,000 distinct CDR3 sequences, 20% to 25% seen once. The same data also contributed to another study, on yellow fever vaccine responses in identical twins.

The sample was CD4+ T cells sorted from blood. These receptors were collected from a woman between 18 and 29 years old in good health.

This clonotype showed up just a few times. The rearrangement uses TRBV20-1 and TRBJ2-1; possibly TRBD1 or TRBD2 for D (5 bases each). Germline CDR1 is DFQATT and CDR2 is SNEGSKA (reference sequence). This CDR3 comprises 15 residues. V gave up 5 bases and J gave up 7 bases, with 21 bases separating them. The CDR3 protein is CSAWEGLSGGNEQFF. The CDR3 bases are TGCAGTGCTTGGGAAGGGCTATCTGGGGGAAATGAGCAGTTCTTC.

Only a few counts were recorded for this clonotype. The chain combines TRBV7-9 with TRBJ2-7; D possibly corresponds to TRBD2 (5 bases). The V gene lost 1 base and the J gene lost 1 base, with 8 bases spanning the gap. CDR1 is SEHNR and CDR2 is FQNEAQ in the germline V gene (reference sequence). CDR3 length equals 14 residues. CDR3 DNA: TGTGCCAGCAGCTTAGTGGGGAGATCCTACGAGCAGTACGTC. It codes for CASSLVGRSYEQYV.

The chain uses TRBV20-1 and TRBJ2-5; 7 nucleotides align to TRBD2. CDR3 length: 14 amino acids. V was clipped by 0 bases and J by 5 bases; unmatched bases: 6. CDR1 is DFQATT and CDR2 is SNEGSKA in the germline V gene (reference sequence). CDR3 sequence (DNA): TGCAGTGCTAGAGAAGCGGGGATTCCGGAGACCCAGTACTTC. It codes for CSAREAGIPETQYF.

V usage is TRBV19 and J usage is TRBJ1-2; the match to TRBD1 covers 7 bases. The CDR3 is made up of 13 amino acids. The V and J ends lost 6 bases and 4 bases, in that order; junction bases with no gene match: 5. CDR1 is LNHDA, CDR2 SQIVND, per germline (reference sequence). CDR3: CASSDREGYGYTF. The DNA for the CDR3 is TGTGCCAGTAGCGACAGGGAGGGCTATGGCTACACCTTC.

J is TRBJ1-1 and V is TRBV7-2; D perhaps matches TRBD1 (5 bases). V was trimmed by 0 bases and J by 1 base, leaving 15 bases between them. This CDR3 spans 17 amino acids. CDR1 and CDR2 (germline): SGHTA, FQGNSA. The CDR3 DNA is TGTGCCAGCAGCTTAGCCCCTTTGGGGGGGTGGAACACTGAAGCTTTCTTT. Translated: CASSLAPLGGWNTEAFF. The full variable domain, with the rest looked up from reference TRBV7-2 and TRBJ1-1, is GAGVSQSPSNKVTEKGKDVELRCDPISGHTALYWYRQSLGQGLEFLIYFQGNSAPDKSGLPSDRFSAERTGGSVSTLTIQRTQQEDSAVYLCASSLAPLGGWNTEAFFGQGTRLTVV.

The rearrangement uses TRBV15 and TRBJ2-5; D not resolved. Germline CDR1 is LNHNV and CDR2 is YYDKDF (reference sequence). V lost 0 bases and J lost 1, with 15 bases in between. The CDR3 has 17 amino acids. CDR3 protein: CATSRDLAGASQETQYF. For the CDR3, the DNA is TGTGCCACCAGCAGAGATCTGGCAGGAGCGTCCCAAGAGACCCAGTACTTC.

The chain couples TRBV7-2 to TRBJ2-3, with 7 positions matching TRBD2. Germline V CDR1 and CDR2: SGHTA, FQGNSA. The trim removed 4 bases at V and 1 base at J, leaving 11 bases unmatched. The CDR3 runs to 17 residues. The CDR3 bases are TGTGCCAGCAGCTCCCGCCACGGGACTATCCGCACAGATACGCAGTATTTT. It yields the protein CASSSRHGTIRTDTQYF.

This chain's CDR3 is CAIGGWGGGTSTTDAELFF. CDR3 nucleotides: TGTGCCATCGGCGGGTGGGGTGGCGGGACTAGCACCACGGATGCGGAGCTGTTTTTT. The genes are TRBV2 and TRBJ2-2, with 9 bases lining up with TRBD2. The junction had 28 bases not matched to a gene; V was cut back by 10 bases and J by 10 bases. From germline, CDR1 is SNHLY and CDR2 FYNNEI. The CDR3 is made up of 19 amino acids.

The chain employs TRBV29-1 and TRBJ2-7; the match to TRBD1 covers 10 bases. Germline loops: CDR1 SQVTM, CDR2 ANQGSEA. The CDR3 is made up of 11 amino acids. The CDR3 DNA sequence: TGCAGTCGTTCCGGGACAGGGGCGGTGTACGTC. Amino acids: CSRSGTGAVYV.

This clonotype was recorded a few times. The rearrangement uses TRBV12-3 or TRBV12-4 and TRBJ2-7; D uncertain. The CDR3 runs 13 residues. The V end lost 1 base, the J end lost 7 bases, and 11 bases lay between the germline ends. CDR3 sequence: CASSLGDLLEQYV. CDR3 in DNA: TGTGCCAGCAGTTTAGGAGACCTCCTAGAGCAGTACGTC.

The chain combines TRBV28 with TRBJ2-5; a possible D gene is TRBD1 (6 bases). CDR1 and CDR2 (germline): MDHEN, SYDVKM. The CDR3 totals 15 residues. V dropped 4 bases and J dropped 2 bases, with 14 bases sitting between them. In DNA, the CDR3 is TGTGCCAGCAGTTCCCCCGGGACACGTCAAGAGACCCAGTACTTC. This translates into CASSSPGTRQETQYF.